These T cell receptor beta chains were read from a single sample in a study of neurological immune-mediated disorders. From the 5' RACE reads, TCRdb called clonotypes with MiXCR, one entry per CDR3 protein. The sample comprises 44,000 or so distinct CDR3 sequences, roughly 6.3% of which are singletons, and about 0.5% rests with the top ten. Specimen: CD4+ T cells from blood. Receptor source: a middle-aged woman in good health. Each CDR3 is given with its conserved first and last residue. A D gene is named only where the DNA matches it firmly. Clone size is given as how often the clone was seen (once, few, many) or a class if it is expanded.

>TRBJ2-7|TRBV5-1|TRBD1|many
CASSSQTGGEIYEQYF
TGCGCCAGCAGCTCCCAGACAGGGGGCGAAATTTACGAGCAGTACTTC
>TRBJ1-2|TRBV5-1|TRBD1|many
CASSWDRGRGYTF
TGCGCCAGCAGCTGGGACAGGGGGCGTGGCTACACCTTC
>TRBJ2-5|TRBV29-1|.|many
CSVIEGGGETQYF
TGCAGCGTTATAGAGGGAGGGGGAGAGACCCAGTACTTC
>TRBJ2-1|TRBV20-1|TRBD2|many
CSARDPSGGAYEQFF
TGCAGTGCTAGAGATCCTAGCGGGGGCGCCTATGAGCAGTTCTTC
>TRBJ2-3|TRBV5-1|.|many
CASSSIYTDTQYF
TGCGCCAGCAGCTCCATTTACACAGATACGCAGTATTTT
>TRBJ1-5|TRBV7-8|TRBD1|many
CASSQGQFSNQPQHF
TGTGCCAGCAGCCAGGGACAGTTCAGCAATCAGCCCCAGCATTTT
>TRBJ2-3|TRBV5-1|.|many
CASEDGGTDTQYF
TGCGCCAGCGAGGACGGTGGTACAGATACGCAGTATTTT
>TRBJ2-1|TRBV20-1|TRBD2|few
CSARPPSGGSRGEFF
TGCAGTGCTAGGCCCCCCTCGGGAGGGTCTAGGGGAGAGTTCTTC
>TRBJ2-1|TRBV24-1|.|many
CATSAPVDNEQFF
TGTGCCACCAGTGCCCCAGTCGACAATGAGCAGTTCTTC
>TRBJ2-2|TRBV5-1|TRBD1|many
CASSLAGQGAGELFF
TGCGCCAGCAGCTTGGCGGGACAGGGAGCCGGGGAGCTGTTTTTT
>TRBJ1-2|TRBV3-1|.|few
CASSPYRGKRVNYGYTF
TGTGCCAGCAGCCCCTACAGAGGGAAGCGCGTTAACTATGGCTACACCTTC